One TCR beta chain is described in this entry. Trimming removed 6 bases from V and 4 bases from J; junction bases left unmatched: 3. Germline-derived CDR1 and CDR2 are MNHNS and SASEGT. The CDR3 covers 14 residues. Patients at the Seattle site were enrolled during active infection and followed longitudinally. This sample was taken from a study of blood T cell repertoires in COVID-19. Overall study context: The United States, Italy and Spain were the sources of the acute and convalescent COVID-19 samples. T cells, B-cell-depleted T cells, or PBMCs supplied cDNA or gDNA.

Authors' analysis steps: Amplification from reference gene primers served as the basis for estimated nucleated cell counts. The repertoire was sequenced with immunoSEQ multiplex PCR; TCRdb's copy has only in-frame clones and lacks some. V, J and clone size derive from that table, while D and trimming were established from the DNA sequence. Of under 400,000 clones in the sample, around 90% were seen once. Sequenced: peripheral blood. The origin of this receptor is a woman between 25 and 40 years old with COVID-19, enrolled during active disease. The chain couples TRBV6-1 to TRBJ1-5, with TRBD1 matching over 10 bases. CDR3 bases: TGTGCCAGCAGGGAGGACAGGGGGAATCAGCCCCAGCATTTT. Residues: CASREDRGNQPQHF.